These 13 T cell receptor beta chains were sequenced from one sample in a study of shared clonotypes between healthy human individuals. The table came from immunoSEQ multiplex PCR; TCRdb's copy has only in-frame clones and leaves some out. Of a few million clones detected, about 93% appear once; the ten largest clones hold around 1.7%. CD45RO-negative, CCR7-positively selected cells formed the naive CD8 fraction, excluding terminally differentiated effector memory CD45RA+ cells. Specimen: naive CD8+ T cells from PBMCs. Every receptor here comes from a man aged 18 to 30 in good health. Some clones in this sample may be carry-over from other donors' samples.

The chain uses TRBV5-5 and TRBJ2-7; 12 bases fit TRBD2. V was clipped by 5 bases and J by 3 bases; unmatched bases: 3. The V gene's germline CDR1 is SGHKS and CDR2 YYEKEE (reference sequence). The CDR3 loop spans 14 amino acids. CDR3 sequence reads: CASRWTSGNYEQYF. The CDR3 nucleotides are TGTGCCAGCAGGTGGACTAGCGGGAACTACGAGCAGTACTTC. The full variable domain, rest sourced from reference TRBV5-5 and TRBJ2-7, is DAGVTQSPTHLIKTRGQQVTLRCSPISGHKSVSWYQQVLGQGPQFIFQYYEKEERGRGNFPDRFSARQFPNYSSELNVNALLLGDSALYLCASRWTSGNYEQYFGPGTRLTVT.

The chain couples TRBV6-5 to TRBJ1-1; D gene ambiguous. The CDR3 loop spans 13 amino acids. V dropped 6 bases and J dropped 1 base, with 9 bases sitting between them. CDR1 and CDR2 from the germline V gene are MNHEY and SVGAGI. The CDR3 sequence: CASSASGNTEAFF. In nucleotides, the CDR3 is TGTGCCAGCAGCGCCTCAGGGAACACTGAAGCTTTCTTT.

This clone was seen only once. This chain links TRBV9 with TRBJ2-7, with 10 bases identical to TRBD2. CDR3 size: 14 residues. The J segment lost 2 bases and the V segment lost 6 bases, leaving 5 bases of the junction unmatched. Germline V lookup: CDR1 SGDLS, CDR2 YYNGEE. The CDR3 loop reads CASNPGTSAYEQYF. CDR3 in DNA: TGTGCCAGCAACCCCGGGACTAGCGCCTACGAGCAGTACTTC.

The genes are TRBV30 and TRBJ1-6; D is ambiguous. The CDR3 has 14 residues. Germline CDR1 reads GTSNPN; CDR2 reads SVGIG (reference sequence). Between the trimmed V and J ends, which lost 1 base and 5 bases, there was a span of 9 bases. The CDR3 region is CAWSADRNNSPLHF. CDR3 coding DNA: TGTGCCTGGAGTGCGGATAGAAATAATTCACCCCTCCACTTT.

As regards this clone: Other DNA sequences in this sample translate to the same CDR3. The gene calls are TRBV11-2 and TRBJ2-1, with 12 bases lining up with TRBD2. The CDR3 sequence is 15 residues long. Losses at the gene ends were 1 base for V and 7 bases for J; bases not matched to a gene: 2. Germline V gives CDR1 SGHAT, CDR2 FQNNGV. DNA for the CDR3: TGTGCCAGCAGCTTAGGACTAGCGGGAGAAAATGAGCAGTTCTTC. Translation gives CASSLGLAGENEQFF.

This clone occurred once. The chain links TRBV28 to TRBJ2-7, with D perhaps matching TRBD2 (6 bases). CDR1 MDHEN and CDR2 SYDVKM come from the germline V gene. This CDR3 comprises 16 residues. The V end was cut by 7 bases, the J end by 6 bases, with 25 bases between. CDR3 amino acids: CASTSTRERVGAEQYF. The CDR3 bases are TGTGCCAGCACTTCGACTAGGGAGAGAGTGGGAGCCGAGCAGTACTTC.

This chain uses TRBV19 with TRBJ2-1; 7 nucleotides align to TRBD1. The germline CDR1 and CDR2 sequences are LNHDA and SQIVND (reference sequence). There are 15 residues in the CDR3. The J segment lost 4 bases and the V segment lost 9 bases, leaving 12 bases of the junction unmatched. CDR3 residues: CASVRDREGYNEQFF. The CDR3 DNA is TGTGCCAGCGTCCGGGACAGAGAAGGATACAATGAGCAGTTCTTC.

The chain recombines TRBV30 with TRBJ1-2; D ambiguous. Trimming left V 5 bases short and J 6 bases short, with 10 bases between. Germline values: CDR1 GTSNPN, CDR2 SVGIG (reference sequence). The CDR3 is made up of 11 amino acids. This CDR3 reads CAWYLADGYTF. DNA for the CDR3: TGTGCCTGGTACCTTGCCGATGGCTACACCTTC.

The chain joins TRBV7-7 to TRBJ2-7; D call uncertain. The germline V gene encodes CDR1 SSHAT and CDR2 FNYEAQ (reference sequence). CDR3 length: 13 amino acids. V gave up 5 bases and J gave up 3 bases, with 11 bases separating them. The DNA of the CDR3 is TGTGCCAGCAGCGTGGGATCTAGCTACGAGCAGTACTTC. It specifies CASSVGSSYEQYF.

This sequence joins TRBV27 and TRBJ2-1; 8 bases map to TRBD2. The CDR3 covers 14 residues. J lost 4 bases, V lost 6 bases, and 5 bases had no gene match. Germline loops: CDR1 MNHEY, CDR2 SMNVEV (reference sequence). DNA of the CDR3: TGTGCCAGCAGAGGGACTAGGTCTTACAATGAGCAGTTCTTC. Amino acids: CASRGTRSYNEQFF.

The chain combines TRBV29-1 with TRBJ2-3; D is unclear. The CDR3 has 8 amino acids. The V and J ends lost 7 bases and 8 bases respectively, with 4 bases between them. Germline V gene sequence: CDR1 SQVTM, CDR2 ANQGSEA. In DNA form, the CDR3 reads TGCAGCGCCGGTACGCAGTATTTT. Protein product: CSAGTQYF.

The chain recombines TRBV10-3 with TRBJ2-7; 14 nucleotides agree with TRBD2. The germline gives CDR1 ENHRY, CDR2 SYGVKD. CDR3 size: 17 residues. Trimming cost V 0 bases and J 0 bases; bases outside gene matches: 1. CDR3 residues: CAISESGTSGSSYEQYF. The CDR3, as DNA: TGTGCCATCAGTGAGTCCGGGACTAGCGGGAGCTCCTACGAGCAGTACTTC.

This clone was detected once. Different DNA sequences within this sample yield the same CDR3. This chain links TRBV4-1 with TRBJ2-7; D is possibly TRBD2 (5 bases). V gave up 4 bases and J gave up 2 bases, with 15 bases separating them. Germline V CDR1 and CDR2: MGHRA, YSYEKL. This CDR3 is built from 15 residues. The CDR3 DNA sequence: TGCGCCAGCAGCCCCAGAGCGAGCGGAACCTACGAGCAGTACTTC. Residues: CASSPRASGTYEQYF.